Presented here are 19 T cell receptor beta chains from one specimen sequenced in a study of T cells after yellow fever vaccination. TCRdb re-analysed the 5' RACE reads in MiXCR, keeping a single row per CDR3 protein. Here the sample spans 300,000 or so distinct CDR3 sequences, almost 4% being singletons. The sample in question was PBMCs, obtained 5 days after the yellow fever booster vaccination. These receptors originate from a man aged 18 to 29 who received the YFV17D yellow fever vaccine.

This clonotype was counted at least ten times. V is TRBV12-3 or TRBV12-4 and J is TRBJ2-5; D is perhaps TRBD2 (6 bases). Trimming shortened V by 5 bases and J by 7 bases, and 11 bases separated the two germline ends. CDR3 length: 12 residues. The CDR3 spells CASSPPGGTQYF. The CDR3 region has the DNA TGTGCCAGCAGTCCCCCCGGGGGGACCCAGTACTTC.

This clonotype was counted between two and nine times. This chain links TRBV7-8 with TRBJ2-2; D could derive from TRBD1 or TRBD2 (7 bases each). Trimming stripped 5 bases from V and 3 bases from J, with 10 bases between. The CDR3 has 14 amino acids. From germline, CDR1 is SGHVS and CDR2 FQNEAQ. The CDR3 DNA is TGTGCCAGCAGCCAGGGGGGGCACACCGGGGAGCTGTTTTTT. Amino acid sequence: CASSQGGHTGELFF.

This sequence joins TRBV4-1 and TRBJ1-1, with D tentatively TRBD1 (6 bases). CDR1 and CDR2 (germline): MGHRA, YSYEKL. This CDR3 is 13 amino acids long. Trimming pared 7 bases from V and 1 base from J, leaving 10 bases between. The CDR3 loop reads CASTMGANTEAFF. DNA for the CDR3: TGCGCCAGCACCATGGGGGCGAACACTGAAGCTTTCTTT.

Many counts were recorded for this clonotype. V gene TRBV6-5 combines with J gene TRBJ2-3; tentative D call: TRBD1 (5 bases). Germline lookup yields CDR1 MNHEY and CDR2 SVGAGI. This CDR3 comprises 16 residues. Deletions cut 2 bases from V and 1 base from J, with 13 bases between. DNA of the CDR3: TGTGCCAGCAGTTACGGGCAGGGCCAAGGCACAGATACGCAGTATTTT. It specifies CASSYGQGQGTDTQYF.

This clonotype was counted many times. The chain employs TRBV9 and TRBJ2-3; D remains unclear. Between the trimmed V and J ends, which lost 0 bases and 2 bases, there was a span of 7 bases. This CDR3 contains 14 residues. Looked up from germline, CDR1 is SGDLS and CDR2 is YYNGEE. Written as DNA, the CDR3 is TGTGCCAGCAGCGTAGGGAGACTCACAGATACGCAGTATTTT. Its protein is CASSVGRLTDTQYF.

This clonotype was detected a few times. The CDR3: CASGQANEQFF. DNA of the CDR3: TGTGCCAGCGGGCAAGCTAATGAGCAGTTCTTC. The chain recombines TRBV6-2 or TRBV6-3 with TRBJ2-1; D gene ambiguous. This CDR3 comprises 11 residues. Trimming cost V 8 bases and J 7 bases, with 9 bases left between them. Germline CDR1 reads MNHEY; CDR2 reads SVGEGT.

This clonotype was detected ten times or more. The chain combines TRBV7-9 with TRBJ2-1, with TRBD2 matching over 8 bases. Germline V gene lookup returns CDR1 SEHNR and CDR2 FQNEAQ (reference sequence). The CDR3 length is 15 residues. The V segment lost 3 bases and the J segment 7 bases; nucleotides outside the gene matches: 8. The CDR3 nucleotides are TGTGCCAGCAGCTTGATTCGGCTAGCGGGTAATGAGCAGTTCTTC. It specifies CASSLIRLAGNEQFF.

At least ten counts were recorded for this clonotype. The gene calls are TRBV11-3 and TRBJ2-5; D unresolved. Germline V lookup: CDR1 SGHNT, CDR2 YENEEA. The CDR3 is 13 amino acids. V was clipped by 1 base and J by 2 bases, with 5 bases between them. CDR3 coding DNA: TGTGCCAGCAGCTTAGCCGATCAAGAGACCCAGTACTTC. Protein product: CASSLADQETQYF.

This clonotype came up many times. V is TRBV6-5 and J is TRBJ2-7; 8 bases are a match to TRBD1. Losses at the gene ends were 8 bases for V and 0 bases for J; bases not matched to a gene: 15. CDR1 MNHEY and CDR2 SVGAGI come from the germline V gene. The CDR3 has 17 amino acids. The DNA for the CDR3 is TGTGCCAGCGGCGGGACAGGCAAGCGGCTGAGCTCCTACGAGCAGTACTTC. Translation: CASGGTGKRLSSYEQYF.

The chain carries TRBV4-1 and TRBJ2-3, with D perhaps TRBD1 or TRBD2 (5 bases each). V was shortened by 6 bases and J by 3 bases, with 19 bases between the two germline ends. The CDR3 has 16 amino acids. Germline values: CDR1 MGHRA, CDR2 YSYEKL. The CDR3 DNA is TGCGCCAGCAGGATGGTTTCGGGGCCTGATACAGATACGCAGTATTTT. Its translation: CASRMVSGPDTDTQYF.

The chain combines TRBV12-3 or TRBV12-4 with TRBJ2-3; D is perhaps TRBD1 (5 bases). This CDR3 is 15 amino acids long. V dropped 2 bases and J dropped 0 bases, with 9 bases sitting between them. CDR3 in DNA: TGTGCCAGCAGTTTACAGGGCGATAGCACAGATACGCAGTATTTT. Protein: CASSLQGDSTDTQYF.

J is TRBJ2-3 and V is TRBV7-9; D not certain. In germline, CDR1 is SEHNR, CDR2 FQNEAQ (reference sequence). CDR3 length equals 12 residues. Trimming shortened V by 4 bases and J by 5 bases, and 7 bases separated the two germline ends. The CDR3 spells CASSWIQDTQYF. The DNA of the CDR3 is TGTGCCAGCAGCTGGATTCAAGATACGCAGTATTTT.

This chain joins TRBV20-1 and TRBJ1-1; no firm D call. Trimming took 6 bases from V and 11 from J, leaving 16 bases between them. CDR3 length: 11 amino acids. Germline V gene sequence: CDR1 DFQATT, CDR2 SNEGSKA (reference sequence). CDR3 coding DNA: TGCAGTGCCACGATTGCAGGCCCCGCTTTCTTT. It specifies CSATIAGPAFF.

CDR3 residues: CASSLAEGKDGYTF. In nucleotides, the CDR3 is TGCGCCAGCAGCTTGGCCGAGGGTAAGGATGGCTACACCTTC. This chain joins TRBV5-1 and TRBJ1-2; D unclear. The germline CDR1 and CDR2 sequences are SGHRS and YFSETQ. The CDR3 has 14 amino acids. Trimming took off 0 bases at V and 6 bases at J, with 12 bases between the two ends.

The chain employs TRBV6-2 or TRBV6-3 and TRBJ2-4; no clear D gene. Germline V CDR1 and CDR2: MNHEY, SVGEGT. V was cut by 8 bases and J by 0 bases, with 14 bases left in between. This CDR3 is 15 amino acids long. CDR3 sequence (DNA): TGTGCCAGCCGCGGCTCTTTCTTAGCCAAAAACATTCAGTACTTC. It yields the protein CASRGSFLAKNIQYF.

This clonotype has ten or more counts. This chain connects TRBV4-1 to TRBJ2-1, with D tentatively TRBD2 (6 bases). From germline, CDR1 is MGHRA and CDR2 YSYEKL. CDR3 size: 16 residues. Trimming took off 8 bases at V and 6 bases at J, with 23 bases between the two ends. CDR3 sequence reads: CASRWSLARESNEQFF. The CDR3 nucleotides are TGCGCCAGCCGATGGAGCCTAGCGAGAGAGAGCAATGAGCAGTTCTTC.

This clonotype was observed many times. The rearrangement uses TRBV5-1 and TRBJ2-1, with 7 positions matching TRBD2. The ends lost 0 bases at V and 5 bases at J; junction bases unmatched: 5. This CDR3 is built from 15 residues. Germline assignment: CDR1 SGHRS and CDR2 YFSETQ. This chain's CDR3 is CASSLAGRRNNEQFF. In nucleotides, the CDR3 is TGCGCCAGCAGCTTGGCCGGGAGGCGGAACAATGAGCAGTTCTTC.

This clonotype was detected only a few times. CDR3: CASSLSVSEYGYTF. In DNA form, the CDR3 reads TGTGCCAGCAGCTTGAGCGTCAGCGAGTATGGCTACACCTTC. The V gene is TRBV5-5, the J gene TRBJ1-2; D remains ambiguous. CDR1 is SGHKS, CDR2 YYEKEE, per germline (reference sequence). Trimming removed 1 base at V and 5 bases at J, with 12 bases between. The CDR3 extends over 14 amino acids.

In this sample, this clonotype turned up many times. This chain uses TRBV12-3 or TRBV12-4 with TRBJ2-3; no reliable D call. The CDR3 consists of 14 residues. The V gene lost 2 bases and the J gene lost 1 base, with 7 bases spanning the gap. The CDR3 DNA reads as TGTGCCAGCAGTTTAAGGGTCGGCACAGATACGCAGTATTTT. Its translation: CASSLRVGTDTQYF.